Described below is a single TCR beta chain sequence and its context. Its antigen is currently unknown. Donors sampled were nominally healthy, though unrecorded immune exposures were likely. The data stem from a study of cytomegalovirus exposure and HLA in healthy donors. Study-wide results and caveats: Previously analyzed data showed that most TCR beta V segments were productive at a frequency of about 90% or about 30%. Analysis performed later showed TCR beta chains linked to HLA being more clonally expanded than equally common others.

The PCR was carried out with 60 Vbeta primers and 13 Jbeta primers. Sequencing used immunoSEQ multiplex PCR; TCRdb keeps in-frame clones, though not all of them. The data contain 150,000 or so clones, approximately 70% of them seen just once; the ten biggest clones take up about 1.5%. Germline V gene data show CDR1 as KGHSH and CDR2 as LQKENI. This CDR3 spans 13 amino acids. V lost 3 bases and J 5 bases, leaving 10 bases between the germline ends. The sequence derives from a woman younger than 35 in good health and CMV-seronegative. Material: PBMCs. The chain joins TRBV18 to TRBJ2-5; D gene ambiguous. CDR3: CASSPGFTETQYF. CDR3 in DNA: TGTGCCAGCTCACCGGGCTTTACGGAGACCCAGTACTTC.